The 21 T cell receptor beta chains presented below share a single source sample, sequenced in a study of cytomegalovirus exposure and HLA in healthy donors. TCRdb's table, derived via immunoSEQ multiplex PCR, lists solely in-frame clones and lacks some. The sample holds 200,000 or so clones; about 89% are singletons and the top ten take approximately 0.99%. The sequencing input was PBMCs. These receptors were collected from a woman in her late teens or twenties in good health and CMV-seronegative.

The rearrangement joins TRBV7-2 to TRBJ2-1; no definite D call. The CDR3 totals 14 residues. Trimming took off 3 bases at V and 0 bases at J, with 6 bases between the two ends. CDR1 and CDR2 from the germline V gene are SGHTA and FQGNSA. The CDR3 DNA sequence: TGTGCCAGCAGCTTGTACGGCTCCTACAATGAGCAGTTCTTC. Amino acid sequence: CASSLYGSYNEQFF.

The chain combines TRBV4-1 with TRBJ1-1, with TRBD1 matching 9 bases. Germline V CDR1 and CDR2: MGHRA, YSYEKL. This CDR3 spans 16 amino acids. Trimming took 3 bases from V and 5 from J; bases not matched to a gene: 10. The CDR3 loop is CASSHTAGQGKTEAFF. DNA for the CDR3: TGCGCCAGCAGCCACACCGCGGGACAGGGAAAGACTGAAGCTTTCTTT.

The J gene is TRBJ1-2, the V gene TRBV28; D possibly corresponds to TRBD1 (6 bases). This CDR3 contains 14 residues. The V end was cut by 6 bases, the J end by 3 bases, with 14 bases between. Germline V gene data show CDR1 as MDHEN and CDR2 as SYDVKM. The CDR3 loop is CASSKRGAYYGYTF. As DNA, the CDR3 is TGTGCCAGCAGCAAGCGGGGGGCTTACTATGGCTACACCTTC.

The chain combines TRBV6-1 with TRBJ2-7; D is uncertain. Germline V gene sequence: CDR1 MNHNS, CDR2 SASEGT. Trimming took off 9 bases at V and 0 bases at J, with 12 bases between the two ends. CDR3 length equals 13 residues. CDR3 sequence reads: CASHQASSYEQYF. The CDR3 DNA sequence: TGTGCCAGTCACCAGGCCAGCTCCTACGAGCAGTACTTC.

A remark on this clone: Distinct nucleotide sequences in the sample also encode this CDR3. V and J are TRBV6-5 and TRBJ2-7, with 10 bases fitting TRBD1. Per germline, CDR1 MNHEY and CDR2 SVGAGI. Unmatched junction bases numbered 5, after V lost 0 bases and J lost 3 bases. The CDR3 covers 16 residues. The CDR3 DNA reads TGTGCCAGCAGTTACTCTAGGGGACAGGGGATCTACGAGCAGTACTTC. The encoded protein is CASSYSRGQGIYEQYF.

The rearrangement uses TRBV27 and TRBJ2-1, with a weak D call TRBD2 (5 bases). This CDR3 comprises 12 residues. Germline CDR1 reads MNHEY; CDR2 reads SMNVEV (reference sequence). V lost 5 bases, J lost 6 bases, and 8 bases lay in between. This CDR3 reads CASSTGINEQFF. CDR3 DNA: TGTGCCAGCAGTACCGGGATCAATGAGCAGTTCTTC.

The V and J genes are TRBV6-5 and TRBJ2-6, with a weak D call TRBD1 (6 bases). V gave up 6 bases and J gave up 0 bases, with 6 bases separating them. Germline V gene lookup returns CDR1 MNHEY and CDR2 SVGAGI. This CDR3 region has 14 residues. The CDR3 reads CASSRGSGANVLTF. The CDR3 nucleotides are TGTGCCAGCAGCAGGGGCTCTGGGGCCAACGTCCTGACTTTC.

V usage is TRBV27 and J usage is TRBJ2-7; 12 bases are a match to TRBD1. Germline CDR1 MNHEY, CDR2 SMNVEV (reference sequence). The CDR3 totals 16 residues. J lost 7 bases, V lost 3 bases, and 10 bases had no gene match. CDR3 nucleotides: TGTGCCAGCAGTTTGGATGGGACAGGGGGCTTTTGGGAGCAGTACTTC. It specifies CASSLDGTGGFWEQYF.

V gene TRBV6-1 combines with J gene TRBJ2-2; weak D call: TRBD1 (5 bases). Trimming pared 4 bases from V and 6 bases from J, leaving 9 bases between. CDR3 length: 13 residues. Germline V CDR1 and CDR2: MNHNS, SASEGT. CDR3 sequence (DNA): TGTGCCAGCAGTGCCCAGGGCTCCGGGGAGCTGTTTTTT. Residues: CASSAQGSGELFF.

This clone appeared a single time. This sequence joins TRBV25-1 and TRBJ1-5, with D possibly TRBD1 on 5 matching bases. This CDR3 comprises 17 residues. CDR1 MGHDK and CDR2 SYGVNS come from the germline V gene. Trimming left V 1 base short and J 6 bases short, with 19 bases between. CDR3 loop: CASSESVGGLVGQPQHF. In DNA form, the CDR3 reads TGTGCCAGCAGTGAATCAGTGGGGGGGTTGGTAGGTCAGCCCCAGCATTTT.

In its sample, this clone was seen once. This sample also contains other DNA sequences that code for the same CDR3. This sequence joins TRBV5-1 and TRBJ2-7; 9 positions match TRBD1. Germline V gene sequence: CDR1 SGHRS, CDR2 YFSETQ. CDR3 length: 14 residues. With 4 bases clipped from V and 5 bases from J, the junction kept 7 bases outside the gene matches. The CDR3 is CASSTGTGLHEQYF. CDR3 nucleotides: TGCGCCAGCAGCACAGGGACAGGGCTACACGAGCAGTACTTC.

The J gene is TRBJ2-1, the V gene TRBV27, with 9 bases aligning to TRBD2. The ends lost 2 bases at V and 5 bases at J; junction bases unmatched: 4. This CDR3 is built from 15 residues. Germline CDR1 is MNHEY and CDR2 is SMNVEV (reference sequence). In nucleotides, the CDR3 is TGTGCCAGCAGTTTACTAGCGGGGACTAACAATGAGCAGTTCTTC. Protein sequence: CASSLLAGTNNEQFF.

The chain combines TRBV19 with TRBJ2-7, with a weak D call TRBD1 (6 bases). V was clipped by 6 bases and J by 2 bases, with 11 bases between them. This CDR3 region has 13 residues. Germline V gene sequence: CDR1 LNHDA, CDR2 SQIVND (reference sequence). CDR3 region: CASRITGTYEQYF. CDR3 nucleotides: TGTGCCAGTAGAATCACAGGGACCTACGAGCAGTACTTC.

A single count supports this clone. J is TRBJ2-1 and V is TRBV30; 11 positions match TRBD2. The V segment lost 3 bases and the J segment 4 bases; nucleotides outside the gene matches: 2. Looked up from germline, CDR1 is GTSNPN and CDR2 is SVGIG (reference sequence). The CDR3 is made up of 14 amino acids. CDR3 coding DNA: TGTGCCTGGAGAAGGACTAGCGGGTACAATGAGCAGTTCTTC. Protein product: CAWRRTSGYNEQFF.

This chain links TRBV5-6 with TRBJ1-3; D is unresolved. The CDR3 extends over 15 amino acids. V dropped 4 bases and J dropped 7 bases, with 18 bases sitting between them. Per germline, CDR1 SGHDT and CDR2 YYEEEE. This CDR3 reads CASSLKGPRGNTIYF. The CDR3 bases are TGTGCCAGCAGCCTGAAAGGGCCAAGAGGGAACACCATATATTTT.

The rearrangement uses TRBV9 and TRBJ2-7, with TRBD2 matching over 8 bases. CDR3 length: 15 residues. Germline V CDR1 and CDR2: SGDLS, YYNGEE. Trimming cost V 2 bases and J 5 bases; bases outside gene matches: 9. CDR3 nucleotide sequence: TGTGCCAGCAGCGTGGGCGGGAGGCCCACGGACGAGCAGTACTTC. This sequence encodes CASSVGGRPTDEQYF.

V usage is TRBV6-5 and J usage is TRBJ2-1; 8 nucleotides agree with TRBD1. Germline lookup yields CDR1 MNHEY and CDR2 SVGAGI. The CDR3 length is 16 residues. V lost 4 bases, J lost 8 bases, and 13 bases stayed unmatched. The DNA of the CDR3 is TGTGCCAGCAGTTGGGAGACAGGGGAAGTGATCGATGAGCAGTTCTTC. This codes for CASSWETGEVIDEQFF.

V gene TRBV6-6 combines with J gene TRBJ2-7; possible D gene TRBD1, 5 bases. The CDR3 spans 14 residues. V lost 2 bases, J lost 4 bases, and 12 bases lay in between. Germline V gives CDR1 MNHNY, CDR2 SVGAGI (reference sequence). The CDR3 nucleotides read TGTGCCAGCAGTTACACATCAGGGATTTACGAGCAGTACTTC. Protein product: CASSYTSGIYEQYF.

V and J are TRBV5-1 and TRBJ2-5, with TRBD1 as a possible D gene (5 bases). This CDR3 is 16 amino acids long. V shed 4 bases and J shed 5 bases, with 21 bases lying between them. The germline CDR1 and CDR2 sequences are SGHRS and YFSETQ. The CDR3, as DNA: TGCGCCAGCAGCCCGGGCCGGCAGGGAAGTTCGGAGACCCAGTACTTC. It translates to CASSPGRQGSSETQYF.

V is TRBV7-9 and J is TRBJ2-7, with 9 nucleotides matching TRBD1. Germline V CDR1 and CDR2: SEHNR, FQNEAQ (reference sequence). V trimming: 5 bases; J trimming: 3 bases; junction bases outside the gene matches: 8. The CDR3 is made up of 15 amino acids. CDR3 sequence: CASSPIGQGSYEQYF. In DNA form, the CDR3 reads TGTGCCAGCAGCCCCATAGGACAGGGGAGCTACGAGCAGTACTTC.

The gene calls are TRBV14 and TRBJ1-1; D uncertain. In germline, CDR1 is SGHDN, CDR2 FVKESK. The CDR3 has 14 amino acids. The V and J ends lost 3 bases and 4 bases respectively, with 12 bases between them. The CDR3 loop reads CASSQFKLGTEAFF. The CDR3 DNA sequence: TGTGCCAGCAGCCAGTTTAAACTCGGCACTGAAGCTTTCTTT. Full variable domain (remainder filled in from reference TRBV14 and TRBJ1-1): EAGVTQFPSHSVIEKGQTVTLRCDPISGHDNLYWYRRVMGKEIKFLLHFVKESKQDESGMPNNRFLAERTGGTYSTLKVQPAELEDSGVYFCASSQFKLGTEAFFGQGTRLTVV.